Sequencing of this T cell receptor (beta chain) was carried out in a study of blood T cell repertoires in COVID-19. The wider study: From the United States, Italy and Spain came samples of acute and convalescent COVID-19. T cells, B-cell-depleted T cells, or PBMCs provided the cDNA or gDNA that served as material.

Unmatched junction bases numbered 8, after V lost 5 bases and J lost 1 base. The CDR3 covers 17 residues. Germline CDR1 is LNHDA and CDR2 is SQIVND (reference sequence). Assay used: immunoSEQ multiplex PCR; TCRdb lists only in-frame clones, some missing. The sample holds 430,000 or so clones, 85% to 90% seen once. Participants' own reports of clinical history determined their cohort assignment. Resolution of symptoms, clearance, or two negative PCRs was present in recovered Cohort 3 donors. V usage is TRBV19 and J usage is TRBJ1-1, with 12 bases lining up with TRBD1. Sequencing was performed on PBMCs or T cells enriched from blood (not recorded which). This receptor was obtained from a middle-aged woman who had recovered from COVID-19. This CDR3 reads CASSLGQGALRNTEAFF. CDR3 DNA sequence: TGTGCCAGTAGTTTGGGACAGGGGGCCCTTCGGAACACTGAAGCTTTCTTT.